This TCR beta chain stems from a study of regulatory T cells in long-lasting Graves disease. The time point denotes: persistent/refractory GD, antithyroid drugs over 5 years with positive TRAb. Scientists built the TCR library using RNA that was extracted from PBMCs. Assembly of TCR beta libraries relied on iRepertoire HTBI primers together with Arm-PCR of CDR3 regions. As originally analysed: Throughout the samples, researchers identified some 57 TRBV and 12 to 15 TRBJ segments. Via MiXCR, TCRdb re-called the multiplex PCR reads, giving one row per CDR3 protein. The V and J calls reflect TCRdb's pipeline rather than the authors' work. The data show around 460,000 distinct CDR3 sequences, about 20% seen once. The V gene lost 6 bases and the J gene lost 0 bases, with 12 bases spanning the gap. This CDR3 is built from 14 residues. Overall study results and limits: The small sample size may have reduced accuracy.

In its sample, this clonotype was seen many times. Its specificity is not known. The receptor was isolated from a female donor with Graves disease. The input for sequencing was peripheral blood mononuclear cells (PBMCs), taken when the disease was refractory, from a patient treated with antithyroid drugs. The J gene is TRBJ2-7, the V gene TRBV12-3 or TRBV12-4, with a weak D call TRBD1 (6 bases). For the CDR3, the DNA is TGTGCCAGCAGCCGACAGGTAGGCTCCTACGAGCAGTACTTC. It encodes CASSRQVGSYEQYF.